The 2 T cell receptor beta chains below come from one sample, sequenced in a study of identifying expanded T cells in peripheral blood. The repertoire was sequenced with immunoSEQ multiplex PCR; TCRdb's copy has only in-frame clones and lacks some. This table has about 110,000 clones, about 89% appearing once. The sample was blood. These receptors came from a person aged 18-70 years in good health.

V is TRBV10-3 and J is TRBJ1-1, with 7 bases that match TRBD1. The CDR3 runs 18 residues. CDR1 is ENHRY and CDR2 is SYGVKD in the germline V gene. V was pared by 4 bases and J by 0 bases, with 14 bases of the junction left unmatched. Written as DNA, the CDR3 is TGTGCCATCAGTGGCAAAGAGGGGGCAGGCGCCATGAACACTGAAGCTTTCTTT. The encoded protein is CAISGKEGAGAMNTEAFF.

The chain combines TRBV30 with TRBJ2-5; D ambiguous. CDR1 and CDR2 from the germline V gene are GTSNPN and SVGIG (reference sequence). Trimming cost V 0 bases and J 5 bases, with 7 bases left between them. This CDR3 has 12 residues. CDR3 coding DNA: TGTGCCTGGAGTGTAGTACGGGAGACCCAGTACTTC. This encodes CAWSVVRETQYF.